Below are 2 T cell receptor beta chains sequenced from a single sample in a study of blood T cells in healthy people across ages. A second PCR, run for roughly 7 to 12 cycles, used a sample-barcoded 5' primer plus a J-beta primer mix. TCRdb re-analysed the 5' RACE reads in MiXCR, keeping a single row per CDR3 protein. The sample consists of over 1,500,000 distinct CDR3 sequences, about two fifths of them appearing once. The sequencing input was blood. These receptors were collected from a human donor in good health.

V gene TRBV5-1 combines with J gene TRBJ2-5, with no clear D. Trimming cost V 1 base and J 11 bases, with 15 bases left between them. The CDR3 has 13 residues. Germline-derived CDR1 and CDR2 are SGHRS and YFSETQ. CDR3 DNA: TGCGCCAGCAGCTTGACGCCCCCCGAGGAGCAGTACTTC. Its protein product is CASSLTPPEEQYF.

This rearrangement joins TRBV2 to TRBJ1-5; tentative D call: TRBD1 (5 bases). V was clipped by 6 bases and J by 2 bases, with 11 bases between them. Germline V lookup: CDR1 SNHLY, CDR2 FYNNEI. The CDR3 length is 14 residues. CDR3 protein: CASRAGDGNQPQHF. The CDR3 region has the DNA TGTGCCAGCAGGGCCGGGGACGGCAATCAGCCCCAGCATTTT.